Each of the 19 T cell receptor beta chains below was sequenced from the same sample in a study of CD8 T cells in ankylosing spondylitis. In TCRdb, the 5' RACE reads were re-called with MiXCR into one record per CDR3 protein. The table includes approximately 100,000 distinct CDR3 sequences, under 30% detected once. The sequenced sample consisted of synovial fluid, either unsorted or a sorted T cell fraction (not recorded which). Receptors were obtained from a male donor with ankylosing spondylitis.

This clonotype was found a few times. The rearrangement joins TRBV11-2 to TRBJ2-5; TRBD1 aligns across 8 bases. The CDR3 extends over 15 amino acids. J lost 5 bases, V lost 3 bases, and 8 bases had no gene match. Germline V gene lookup returns CDR1 SGHAT and CDR2 FQNNGV. CDR3 amino acids: CASSFGTGRWETQYF. DNA for the CDR3: TGTGCCAGCAGCTTTGGGACAGGACGATGGGAGACCCAGTACTTC. The full variable domain, rest sourced from reference TRBV11-2 and TRBJ2-5, is EAGVAQSPRYKIIEKRQSVAFWCNPISGHATLYWYQQILGQGPKLLIQFQNNGVVDDSQLPKDRFSAERLKGVDSTLKIQPAKLEDSAVYLCASSFGTGRWETQYFGPGTRLLVL.

A few counts support this clonotype. CDR3 sequence: CAISERTVSYEQYF. The CDR3 nucleotides read TGTGCCATCAGTGAAAGGACAGTCTCCTACGAGCAGTACTTC. The chain carries TRBV10-3 and TRBJ2-7, with a weak D call TRBD1 (6 bases). The CDR3 spans 14 residues. Trimming removed 3 bases at V and 0 bases at J, with 9 bases between. Germline lookup yields CDR1 ENHRY and CDR2 SYGVKD.

Here the CDR3 DNA reads TGTGCCAGCTCCAGATCGGTTGGTGGTGGGGAGACCCAGTACTTC. Protein: CASSRSVGGGETQYF. This rearrangement joins TRBV18 to TRBJ2-5; no reliable D call. CDR3 length: 15 amino acids. The germline gives CDR1 KGHSH, CDR2 LQKENI. V was trimmed by 6 bases and J by 5 bases, leaving 19 bases between them.

A few counts support this clonotype. The chain links TRBV27 to TRBJ1-6; D may be TRBD1 (5 bases). Germline loops: CDR1 MNHEY, CDR2 SMNVEV (reference sequence). The CDR3 runs to 18 residues. V was pared by 1 base and J by 0 bases, with 13 bases between. The DNA of the CDR3 is TGTGCCAGCAGTTTATTTGGGGCCCGGAGCTCCTATAATTCACCCCTCCACTTT. It is translated as CASSLFGARSSYNSPLHF.

This clonotype was recorded many times. V usage is TRBV4-2 and J usage is TRBJ2-5; no definite D call. V lost 4 bases and J 1 base, leaving 7 bases between the germline ends. From germline, CDR1 is LGHNA and CDR2 YNFKEQ. CDR3 length: 13 residues. CDR3 coding DNA: TGTGCCAGCAGCCGCCGTAGCCAAGAGACCCAGTACTTC. Amino acids: CASSRRSQETQYF.

This clonotype showed up many times. J is TRBJ1-5 and V is TRBV5-1, with D possibly being TRBD1 (6 bases). The CDR3 is 15 residues long. Germline V gene lookup returns CDR1 SGHRS and CDR2 YFSETQ. Between the trimmed V and J ends, which lost 1 base and 3 bases, there was a span of 11 bases. In DNA form, the CDR3 reads TGCGCCAGCAGCTTGAGCGGGGGCAACAATCAGCCCCAGCATTTT. Translating gives CASSLSGGNNQPQHF. Supplemented by reference TRBV5-1 and TRBJ1-5, the full variable domain reads KAGVTQTPRYLIKTRGQQVTLSCSPISGHRSVSWYQQTPGQGLQFLFEYFSETQRNKGNFPGRFSGRQFSNSRSEMNVSTLELGDSALYLCASSLSGGNNQPQHFGDGTRLSIL.

There are many counts of this clonotype. The V and J genes are TRBV5-1 and TRBJ2-1; no clear D. The CDR3 covers 12 residues. The V end was cut by 4 bases, the J end by 3 bases, with 5 bases between. In germline, CDR1 is SGHRS, CDR2 YFSETQ. The chain's CDR3 is CASSQNYNEQFF. In nucleotides, the CDR3 is TGCGCCAGCAGCCAAAACTACAATGAGCAGTTCTTC.

The chain recombines TRBV2 with TRBJ2-5; 13 nucleotides line up with TRBD2. Germline lookup yields CDR1 SNHLY and CDR2 FYNNEI. With V trimmed by 1 base and J by 4 bases, 3 bases remained unmatched. This CDR3 has 16 amino acids. The CDR3 nucleotides read TGTGCCAGCAGTGAAGGGACTAGCGGGAGAGGAGAGACCCAGTACTTC. Protein product: CASSEGTSGRGETQYF.

V is TRBV13 and J is TRBJ1-2; 7 bases map to TRBD1. The ends lost 5 bases at V and 4 bases at J; junction bases unmatched: 10. The CDR3 loop spans 15 amino acids. Looked up from germline, CDR1 is PRHDT and CDR2 is FYEKMQ (reference sequence). The CDR3 coding sequence is TGTGCCAGCAGCCCGGACAGGCGGACCATCTATGGCTACACCTTC. This encodes CASSPDRRTIYGYTF.

This clonotype was observed many times. This chain uses TRBV18 with TRBJ2-7, with D maybe TRBD1 (5 bases). Germline assignment: CDR1 KGHSH and CDR2 LQKENI. Deletions cut 3 bases from V and 3 bases from J, with 9 bases between. The CDR3 extends over 13 amino acids. The CDR3 bases are TGTGCCAGCTCACCGACGACAGACTACGAGCAGTACTTC. It encodes CASSPTTDYEQYF.

This sequence joins TRBV3-1 and TRBJ2-2; TRBD1 might be the D (5 bases). Trimming took 1 base from V and 5 from J, leaving 14 bases between them. CDR3 size: 16 residues. Looked up from germline, CDR1 is LGHDT and CDR2 is YNNKEL (reference sequence). CDR3 nucleotides: TGTGCCAGCAGCCAAGTGAAGGGGCTCCGAACCGGGGAGCTGTTTTTT. This encodes CASSQVKGLRTGELFF.

The chain has TRBV10-3 and TRBJ2-5, with 8 positions matching TRBD2. The germline V gene encodes CDR1 ENHRY and CDR2 SYGVKD. This CDR3 is 11 amino acids long. CDR3 amino acids: CAAGGQETQYF. The CDR3 nucleotides are TGTGCTGCGGGAGGCCAAGAGACCCAGTACTTC.

By sample share, this clonotype is medium-sized. This rearrangement joins TRBV7-9 to TRBJ1-1, with D possibly matching TRBD1 (5 bases). Germline CDR1 reads SEHNR; CDR2 reads FQNEAQ (reference sequence). Between the trimmed V and J ends, which lost 4 bases and 7 bases, there was a span of 10 bases. The length of the CDR3 is 12 residues. CDR3 in DNA: TGTGCCAGCAGCTCCCGACAGCTTGAAGCTTTCTTT. Translating gives CASSSRQLEAFF.

The chain couples TRBV4-2 to TRBJ2-1; 9 bases are shared with TRBD2. The CDR3 sequence is 17 residues long. V shed 4 bases, J shed 0 bases, and the junction held 7 bases outside the gene matches. Germline V gives CDR1 LGHNA, CDR2 YNFKEQ. CDR3 residues: CASSRRLAENSYNEQFF. The CDR3 DNA is TGTGCCAGCAGCCGACGACTAGCGGAGAACTCCTACAATGAGCAGTTCTTC.

The genes are TRBV11-2 and TRBJ2-1; TRBD2 aligns across 8 bases. CDR1 is SGHAT and CDR2 is FQNNGV in the germline V gene. The junction had 9 bases not matched to a gene; V was cut back by 2 bases and J by 0 bases. This CDR3 comprises 18 residues. DNA for the CDR3: TGTGCCAGCAGCTTAAGGTCTAGCGGGTTAAGCTCCTACAATGAGCAGTTCTTC. It translates to CASSLRSSGLSSYNEQFF. Drawing the rest from reference TRBV11-2 and TRBJ2-1, the complete variable domain is EAGVAQSPRYKIIEKRQSVAFWCNPISGHATLYWYQQILGQGPKLLIQFQNNGVVDDSQLPKDRFSAERLKGVDSTLKIQPAKLEDSAVYLCASSLRSSGLSSYNEQFFGPGTRLTVL.

In its sample, this clonotype was seen a few times. This rearrangement joins TRBV7-9 to TRBJ2-3; 14 bases align to TRBD2. Germline V CDR1 and CDR2: SEHNR, FQNEAQ (reference sequence). This CDR3 spans 15 amino acids. Unmatched junction bases numbered 2, after V lost 5 bases and J lost 4 bases. The CDR3 spells CASSQGLAGADTQYF. For the CDR3, the DNA is TGTGCCAGCAGCCAGGGACTAGCGGGAGCAGATACGCAGTATTTT.

This rearrangement joins TRBV12-3 or TRBV12-4 to TRBJ1-1; possibly TRBD1 for D (5 bases). Trimming stripped 6 bases from V and 3 bases from J, with 20 bases between. CDR3 length equals 16 residues. CDR3 in amino acids: CASSLGPGKGDTEAFF. The CDR3 DNA reads TGTGCCAGCAGCCTCGGGCCAGGCAAAGGGGACACTGAAGCTTTCTTT.

This chain uses TRBV3-1 with TRBJ2-4, with 7 nucleotides matching TRBD2. V lost 5 bases, J lost 8 bases, and 6 bases stayed unmatched. CDR1 and CDR2 (germline): LGHDT, YNNKEL (reference sequence). CDR3 size: 13 residues. The CDR3 loop reads CASSSRGEDIQYF. The CDR3 DNA reads TGTGCCAGCAGCTCCCGGGGGGAGGACATTCAGTACTTC.

The table lists this clonotype with many counts. This sequence joins TRBV5-1 and TRBJ2-7; 9 positions match TRBD2. The junction had 7 bases not matched to a gene; V was cut back by 8 bases and J by 4 bases. From germline, CDR1 is SGHRS and CDR2 YFSETQ. This CDR3 has 13 residues. The CDR3 coding sequence is TGCGCCAGGTTTGGGACTAGCTGGTACGAGCAGTACTTC. This codes for CARFGTSWYEQYF. Full variable domain (outside the CDR3, taken from reference TRBV5-1 and TRBJ2-7): KAGVTQTPRYLIKTRGQQVTLSCSPISGHRSVSWYQQTPGQGLQFLFEYFSETQRNKGNFPGRFSGRQFSNSRSEMNVSTLELGDSALYLCARFGTSWYEQYFGPGTRLTVT.